This T cell receptor (beta chain) was identified in a study of tumor and adjacent non-tumor tissue in lung cancer. TCRbeta libraries were built with three rounds of nested PCR, modified from ARM-PCR. Each CDR3 protein is one row after TCRdb ran MiXCR on the multiplex PCR reads. The sample records some 100,000 distinct CDR3 sequences, 55% to 65% being singletons. As for this clonotype: Germline is not matched at one junction end, which may reflect a read error.

No cell sorting was done before RNA was extracted from the tissue. This non-tumor lung sample came from over 3 cm beyond the tumor edge. Newly diagnosed lung cancer patients had thoracic surgery in China, August–November 2014, without prior chemotherapy. The CDR3 totals 15 residues. The germline CDR1 and CDR2 sequences are MNHEY and SVGAGI. The receptor's source is a man aged 30 to 45 with non-small cell lung cancer. J is TRBJ2-1 and V is TRBV6-5; TRBD1 might be the D (5 bases). Material: distant non-tumor lung tissue. DNA of the CDR3: TGTGCCGGCAGCTCCCAACCCGACAGTTACAACGAGCAGTTCTTC. Translating gives CAGSSQPDSYNEQFF.